This T cell receptor beta chain was captured in a study of spatial heterogeneity in lung cancer. Study-level information: A unique TCR and UMI combination showed up more than ten times in raw reads, on average. Overall study results and limits: More often at tumor resection than at routine follow-up, ubiquitous expanded tumor TCRs were detected in the blood.

This clonotype was observed at least ten times. Antigen unknown. This beta chain was picked up by a library intended for alpha chains and is off target, so its count carries little meaning. Every molecule of TCR cDNA had its own unique molecular identifier. TCRdb reanalysed the 5' RACE reads using MiXCR and keeps one entry per CDR3 protein. The sample has roughly 11,000 distinct CDR3 sequences, less than 4% seen once; the top ten hold around 50%. There are 13 residues in the CDR3. Deletions cut 2 bases from V and 8 bases from J, with 12 bases between. Germline lookup yields CDR1 SGHAT and CDR2 FQNNGV. Documented time point: sample taken at primary tumor resection. Unsorted whole RNA from tumor, nontumor lung or frozen PBMC underwent sequencing. The cohort: about 79 early-stage, untreated non-small cell lung cancer patients.

The V gene is TRBV11-2, the J gene TRBJ1-2, with a weak D call TRBD1 (6 bases). The sequence was obtained from a female donor with early-stage non-small cell lung cancer. Sequencing used PBMCs, obtained at surgery. Written as DNA, the CDR3 is TGTGCCAGCAGCTTAATAACGGGGGGCGGCTACACCTTC. Translated, it gives CASSLITGGGYTF. Looking up the rest from reference TRBV11-2 and TRBJ1-2 gives the full variable domain: EAGVAQSPRYKIIEKRQSVAFWCNPISGHATLYWYQQILGQGPKLLIQFQNNGVVDDSQLPKDRFSAERLKGVDSTLKIQPAKLEDSAVYLCASSLITGGGYTFGSGTRLTVV.